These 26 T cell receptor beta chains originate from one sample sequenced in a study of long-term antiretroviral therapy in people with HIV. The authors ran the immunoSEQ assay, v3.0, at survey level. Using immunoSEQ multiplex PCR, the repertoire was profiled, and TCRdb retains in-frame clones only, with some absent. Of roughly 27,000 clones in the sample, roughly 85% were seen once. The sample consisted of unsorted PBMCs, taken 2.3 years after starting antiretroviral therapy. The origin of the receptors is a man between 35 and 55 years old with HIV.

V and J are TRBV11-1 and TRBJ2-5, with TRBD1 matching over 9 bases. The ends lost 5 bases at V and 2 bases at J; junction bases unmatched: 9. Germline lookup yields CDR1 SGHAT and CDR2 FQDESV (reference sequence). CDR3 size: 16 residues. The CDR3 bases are TGTGCCAGCAGCCTAAACAGGGGGCAACGACAAGAGACCCAGTACTTC. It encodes CASSLNRGQRQETQYF.

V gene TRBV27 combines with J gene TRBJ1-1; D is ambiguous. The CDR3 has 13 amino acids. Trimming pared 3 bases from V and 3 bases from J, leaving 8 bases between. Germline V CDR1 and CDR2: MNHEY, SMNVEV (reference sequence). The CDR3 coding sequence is TGTGCCAGCAGTTTTTCTGGGTACACTGAAGCTTTCTTT. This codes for CASSFSGYTEAFF.

CDR3: CASSPGAPYEQYF. CDR3 nucleotides: TGTGCCAGCTCACCAGGGGCTCCCTACGAGCAGTACTTC. V usage is TRBV18 and J usage is TRBJ2-7; D may be TRBD1 (5 bases). Germline V gene data show CDR1 as KGHSH and CDR2 as LQKENI. V lost 2 bases to trimming and J lost 2 bases, with 7 bases between them. CDR3 length: 13 residues.

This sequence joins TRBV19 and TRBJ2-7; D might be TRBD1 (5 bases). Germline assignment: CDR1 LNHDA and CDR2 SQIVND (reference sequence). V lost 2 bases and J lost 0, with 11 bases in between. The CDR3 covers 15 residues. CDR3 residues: CASSISPRDSYEQYF. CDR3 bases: TGTGCCAGTAGTATATCCCCCAGGGACTCCTACGAGCAGTACTTC.

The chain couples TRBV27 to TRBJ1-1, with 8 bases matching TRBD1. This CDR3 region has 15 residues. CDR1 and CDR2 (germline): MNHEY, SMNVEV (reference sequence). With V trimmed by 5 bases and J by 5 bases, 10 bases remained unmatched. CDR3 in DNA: TGTGCCAGCAGTCGACAGGGGAGGGTGGGGACTGAAGCTTTCTTT. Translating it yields CASSRQGRVGTEAFF.

The chain's CDR3 is CASSEGISNQPQHF. The CDR3 DNA follows: TGTGCCAGCAGTGAAGGTATTAGCAATCAGCCCCAGCATTTT. This rearrangement joins TRBV2 to TRBJ1-5; D call uncertain. The CDR3 contains 14 residues. Per the germline V gene, CDR1 is SNHLY and CDR2 is FYNNEI. The V end was cut by 1 base, the J end by 0 bases, with 4 bases between.

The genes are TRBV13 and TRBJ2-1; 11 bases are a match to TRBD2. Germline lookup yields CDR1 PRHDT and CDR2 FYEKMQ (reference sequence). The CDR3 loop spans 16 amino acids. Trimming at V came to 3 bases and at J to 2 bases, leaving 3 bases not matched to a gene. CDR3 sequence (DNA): TGTGCCAGCAGCTTTGGGACTAGCGGACCCTACAATGAGCAGTTCTTC. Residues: CASSFGTSGPYNEQFF.

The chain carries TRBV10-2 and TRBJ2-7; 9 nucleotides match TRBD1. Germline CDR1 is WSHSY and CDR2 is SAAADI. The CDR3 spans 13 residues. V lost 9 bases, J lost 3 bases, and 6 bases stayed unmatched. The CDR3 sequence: CASSGTGLYEQYF. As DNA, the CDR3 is TGCGCCAGTTCCGGGACAGGGCTCTACGAGCAGTACTTC.

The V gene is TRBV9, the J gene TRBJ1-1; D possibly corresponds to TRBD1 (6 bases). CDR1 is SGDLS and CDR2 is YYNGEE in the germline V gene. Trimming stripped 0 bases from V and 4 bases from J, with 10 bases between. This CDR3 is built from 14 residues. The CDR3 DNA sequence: TGTGCCAGCAGCGTAGAGGGGGGGAGCACTGAAGCTTTCTTT. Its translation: CASSVEGGSTEAFF.

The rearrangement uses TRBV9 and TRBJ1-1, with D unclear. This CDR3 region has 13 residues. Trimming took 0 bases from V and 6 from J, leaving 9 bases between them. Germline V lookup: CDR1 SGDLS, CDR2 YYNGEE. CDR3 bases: TGTGCCAGCAGCGTAGTTTCAGGATCTGAAGCTTTCTTT. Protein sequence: CASSVVSGSEAFF.

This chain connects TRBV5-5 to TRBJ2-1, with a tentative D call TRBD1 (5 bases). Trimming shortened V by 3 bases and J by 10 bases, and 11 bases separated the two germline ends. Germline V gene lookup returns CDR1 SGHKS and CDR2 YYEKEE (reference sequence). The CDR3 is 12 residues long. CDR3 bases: TGTGCCAGCAGCTGGCAGGGTGGCGAGCAGTTCTTC. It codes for CASSWQGGEQFF.

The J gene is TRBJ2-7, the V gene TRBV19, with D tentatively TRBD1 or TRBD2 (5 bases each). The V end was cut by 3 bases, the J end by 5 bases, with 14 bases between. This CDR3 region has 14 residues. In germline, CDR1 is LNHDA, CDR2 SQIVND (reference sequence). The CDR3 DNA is TGTGCCAGTAGTATGAGGGCAGGGCAAGACGAGCAGTACTTC. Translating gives CASSMRAGQDEQYF.

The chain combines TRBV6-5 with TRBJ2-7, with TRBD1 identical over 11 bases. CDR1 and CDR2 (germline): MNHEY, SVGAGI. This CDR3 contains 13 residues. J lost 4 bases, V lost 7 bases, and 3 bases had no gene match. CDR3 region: CASIGTGGYEQYF. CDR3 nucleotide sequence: TGTGCCAGCATCGGGACAGGGGGTTACGAGCAGTACTTC.

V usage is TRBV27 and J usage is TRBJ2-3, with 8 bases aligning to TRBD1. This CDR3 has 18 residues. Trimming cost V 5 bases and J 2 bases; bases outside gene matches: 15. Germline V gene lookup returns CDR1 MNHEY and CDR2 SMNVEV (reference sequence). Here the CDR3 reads CASSLRYRQGRPTDTQYF. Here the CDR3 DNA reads TGTGCCAGCAGTCTCCGATACCGACAGGGGCGTCCCACAGATACGCAGTATTTT.

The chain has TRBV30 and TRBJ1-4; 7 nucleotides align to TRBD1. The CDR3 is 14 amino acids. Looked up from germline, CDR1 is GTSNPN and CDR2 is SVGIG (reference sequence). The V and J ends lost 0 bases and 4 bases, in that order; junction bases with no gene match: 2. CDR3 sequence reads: CAWSVRDSNEKLFF. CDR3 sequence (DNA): TGTGCCTGGAGTGTACGGGACAGTAATGAAAAACTGTTTTTT.

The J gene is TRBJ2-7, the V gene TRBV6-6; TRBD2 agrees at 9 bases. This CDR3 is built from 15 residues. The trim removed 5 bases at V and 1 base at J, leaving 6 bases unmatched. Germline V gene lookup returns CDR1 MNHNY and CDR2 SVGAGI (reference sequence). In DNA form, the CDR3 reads TGTGCCAGCAGTACTCCGGGACTAGCATCCTACGAGCAGTACTTC. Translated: CASSTPGLASYEQYF.

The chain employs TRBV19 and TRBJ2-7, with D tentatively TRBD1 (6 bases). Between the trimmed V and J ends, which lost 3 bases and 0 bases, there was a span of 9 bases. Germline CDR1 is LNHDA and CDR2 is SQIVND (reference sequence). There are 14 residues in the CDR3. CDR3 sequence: CASSIQGSSYEQYF. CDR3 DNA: TGTGCCAGTAGTATTCAGGGGTCCTCCTACGAGCAGTACTTC.

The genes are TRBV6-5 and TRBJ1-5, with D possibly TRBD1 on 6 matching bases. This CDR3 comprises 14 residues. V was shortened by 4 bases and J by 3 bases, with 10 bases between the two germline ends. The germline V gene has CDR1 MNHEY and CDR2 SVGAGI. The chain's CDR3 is CASSSTGINQPQHF. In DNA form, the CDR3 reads TGTGCCAGCAGTTCGACAGGTATCAATCAGCCCCAGCATTTT.

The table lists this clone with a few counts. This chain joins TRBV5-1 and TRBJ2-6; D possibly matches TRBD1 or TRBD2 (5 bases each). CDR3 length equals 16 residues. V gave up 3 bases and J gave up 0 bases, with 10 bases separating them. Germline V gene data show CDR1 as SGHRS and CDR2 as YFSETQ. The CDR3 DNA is TGCGCCAGCAGCTCCGGGACGCCCTCTGGGGCCAACGTCCTGACTTTC. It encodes CASSSGTPSGANVLTF.

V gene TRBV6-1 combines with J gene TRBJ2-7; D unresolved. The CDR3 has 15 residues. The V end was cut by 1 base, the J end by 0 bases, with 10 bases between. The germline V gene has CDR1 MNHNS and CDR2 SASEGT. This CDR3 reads CASSEGHASSYEQYF. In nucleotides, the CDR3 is TGTGCCAGCAGTGAAGGCCACGCCAGCTCCTACGAGCAGTACTTC.

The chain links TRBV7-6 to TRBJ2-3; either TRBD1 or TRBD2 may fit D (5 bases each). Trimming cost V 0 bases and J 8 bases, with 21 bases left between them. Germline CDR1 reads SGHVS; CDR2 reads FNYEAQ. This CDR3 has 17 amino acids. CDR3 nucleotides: TGTGCCAGCAGCTTAGCTGTAGGCCCCGTCAGGGCGGGTACGCAGTATTTT. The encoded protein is CASSLAVGPVRAGTQYF. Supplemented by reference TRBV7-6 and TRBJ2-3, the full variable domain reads GAGVSQSPRYKVTKRGQDVALRCDPISGHVSLYWYRQALGQGPEFLTYFNYEAQQDKSGLPNDRFSAERPEGSISTLTIQRTEQRDSAMYRCASSLAVGPVRAGTQYFGPGTRLTVL.

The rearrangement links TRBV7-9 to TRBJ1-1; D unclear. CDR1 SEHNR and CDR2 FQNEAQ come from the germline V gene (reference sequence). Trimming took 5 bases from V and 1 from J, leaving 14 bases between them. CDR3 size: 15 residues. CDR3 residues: CASSPSGGRNTEAFF. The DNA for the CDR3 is TGTGCCAGCAGCCCCAGCGGAGGGAGGAACACTGAAGCTTTCTTT.

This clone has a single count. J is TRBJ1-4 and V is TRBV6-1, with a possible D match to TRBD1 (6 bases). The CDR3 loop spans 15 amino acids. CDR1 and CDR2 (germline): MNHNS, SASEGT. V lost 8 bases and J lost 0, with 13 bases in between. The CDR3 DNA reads TGTGCCAGCCAAGCCGACAGGTCAACTAATGAAAAACTGTTTTTT. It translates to CASQADRSTNEKLFF.

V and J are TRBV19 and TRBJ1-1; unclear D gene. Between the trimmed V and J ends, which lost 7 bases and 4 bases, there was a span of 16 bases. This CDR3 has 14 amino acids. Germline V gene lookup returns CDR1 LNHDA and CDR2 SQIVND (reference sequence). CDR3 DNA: TGTGCCAGTATCAGATCCCGGGGTGGCACTGAAGCTTTCTTT. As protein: CASIRSRGGTEAFF.

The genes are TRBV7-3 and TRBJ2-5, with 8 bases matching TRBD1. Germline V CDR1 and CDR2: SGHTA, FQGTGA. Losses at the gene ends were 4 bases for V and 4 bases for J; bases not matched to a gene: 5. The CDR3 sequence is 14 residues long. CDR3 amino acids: CASSSGQVPETQYF. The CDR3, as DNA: TGTGCCAGCAGCTCGGGACAGGTCCCAGAGACCCAGTACTTC.

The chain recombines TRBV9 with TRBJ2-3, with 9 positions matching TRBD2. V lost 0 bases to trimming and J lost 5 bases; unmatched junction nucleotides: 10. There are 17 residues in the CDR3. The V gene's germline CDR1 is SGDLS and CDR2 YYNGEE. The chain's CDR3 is CASSVEAGGPVGDTQYF. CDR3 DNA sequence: TGTGCCAGCAGCGTAGAGGCGGGGGGGCCGGTAGGAGATACGCAGTATTTT.